A selection of T cell receptor beta chains follows, all from one sample in a study of circulating tumor DNA in untreated peripheral T-cell lymphoma. This table comes from immunoSEQ multiplex PCR, and its TCRdb copy is limited to in-frame clones, with some not included. The data show around 6,600 clones, with about 64% seen just once and 55% held by the top ten. Sequenced material: tumor tissue. Receptors were obtained from a human donor with peripheral T-cell lymphoma. CDR3s include the opening cysteine and the closing phenylalanine or tryptophan. The D gene is left open where the match is weak. Clone size is stated in some rows and not others, as once, few, many or a class when expanded.

CDR3nt	CDR3aa	abundance	v_gene	d_gene	j_gene
TGTGCCAGCTCACGCCGGGAGGGCACAGATACGCAGTATTTT	CASSRREGTDTQYF	.	TRBV18	TRBD2	TRBJ2-3
TGCAGCGTTGAAGAGGGGGTCGCAGATACGCAGTATTTT	CSVEEGVADTQYF	few	TRBV29-1	.	TRBJ2-3
TGTGCCAGCAGTTACTCCAGCCCGGACAGGGGCCATGGCTACACCTTC	CASSYSSPDRGHGYTF	few	TRBV6-8	TRBD1	TRBJ1-2
TGTGCCAGCAGCTTAGTCGGGACTAGCTCTAGCACAGATACGCAGTATTTT	CASSLVGTSSSTDTQYF	once	TRBV11-3	TRBD2	TRBJ2-3
TGCAGCGTTGCGGCAGACTCCTACAATGAGCAGTTCTTC	CSVAADSYNEQFF	.	TRBV29-1	.	TRBJ2-1
TGCGCCAGCAGCTTGGGACGGACGAACACTGAAGCTTTCTTT	CASSLGRTNTEAFF	once	TRBV5-1	.	TRBJ1-1
TGTGCCAGTAGTATAAACGGGAGGGCCCTCTACGAGCAGTACTTC	CASSINGRALYEQYF	.	TRBV19	TRBD2	TRBJ2-7
TGTGCCAGTAGTATGAGGGCGGAGAGCGGTGAAGCTTTCTTT	CASSMRAESGEAFF	.	TRBV19	.	TRBJ1-1
TGTGCCAGCAGCCGGGATATAGGACTCCCAGATACGCAGTATTTT	CASSRDIGLPDTQYF	medium-sized	TRBV14	.	TRBJ2-3
TGCGCCAGCAGCCACGGGACAGCCGGGGAGCTATTTTTT	CASSHGTAGELFF	.	TRBV1	.	TRBJ2-2
TGCGCCAGCAGCTTGGAGGCTAGCGGGGTGTTCACAGATACGCAGTATTTT	CASSLEASGVFTDTQYF	.	TRBV5-1	TRBD2	TRBJ2-3
TGTGCCAGCAGCGCACAGGACTCTGAGGCCAACGTCCTGACTTTC	CASSAQDSEANVLTF	.	TRBV7-1	.	TRBJ2-6
TGTGCCAGCAGTGGGGGACAATGGAACACTGAAGCTTTCTTT	CASSGGQWNTEAFF	few	TRBV28	.	TRBJ1-1
TGTGCCAGCAGCCTCCCTGTGGGACAGGGGCCCGTTACTGAGCAGTTCTTC	CASSLPVGQGPVTEQFF	.	TRBV11-3	TRBD1	TRBJ2-1
TGTGCCAGCAGTTCGTGGGACTCTGACAAAAACATTCAGTACTTC	CASSSWDSDKNIQYF	.	TRBV28	.	TRBJ2-4
TGTGCTAGTGGTTTCGGCAGGGCAAACACTGAAGCTTTCTTT	CASGFGRANTEAFF	few	TRBV12-5	.	TRBJ1-1
TGCAGCGCCGCCGGGACATCCTACGAGCAGTACTTC	CSAAGTSYEQYF	few	TRBV29-1	.	TRBJ2-7
TGTGCCTCCCGGGCTAGCGTCACCGGGGAGCTGTTTTTT	CASRASVTGELFF	.	TRBV30	.	TRBJ2-2
TGCGCCAGCAGCTTACGACTAGCGGGGGACAATGAGCAGTTCTTC	CASSLRLAGDNEQFF	.	TRBV5-1	TRBD2	TRBJ2-1
TGTGCCAGTAGTCGGCTAGCGGGCAGCTCCTACAATGAGCAGTTCTTC	CASSRLAGSSYNEQFF	few	TRBV19	TRBD2	TRBJ2-1
TGCGCCAGCAGTGAGGCCAGGGGTGAGCAGTTCTTC	CASSEARGEQFF	.	TRBV10-1	.	TRBJ2-1
TGTGCCAGCAGTTACGGGGTCACAGATACGCAGTATTTT	CASSYGVTDTQYF	once	TRBV6-8	.	TRBJ2-3
TGTGCCAGCAGCCAAGACGCAGGGGTAGCCAAAAACATTCAGTACTTC	CASSQDAGVAKNIQYF	.	TRBV14	.	TRBJ2-4
TGTGCCAGTAGTATAGATCACCCCAGCAGGGGGGTCAAGCCCCAGCATTTT	CASSIDHPSRGVKPQHF	.	TRBV19	TRBD1	TRBJ1-5
TGTGCCTGGATTTTGTGGAGGGGCGGCTACTATGGCTACACCTTC	CAWILWRGGYYGYTF	.	TRBV30	.	TRBJ1-2
TGTGCCAGTAACCCGGGGCAGGTCGGGGAGCTGTTTTTT	CASNPGQVGELFF	.	TRBV19	.	TRBJ2-2
TGCAACGTTGGGCAGGAGGTGTACGAGCAGTACTTC	CNVGQEVYEQYF	.	TRBV29-1	.	TRBJ2-7
TGTGCCAGTAGTTCAGTGGTGGACAGTCTAATCGACACTGAAGCTTTCTTT	CASSSVVDSLIDTEAFF	.	TRBV19	.	TRBJ1-1
TGTGCCAGCAGCTTAAGCGGACAAAACTCCTACGAGCAGTACTTC	CASSLSGQNSYEQYF	.	TRBV11-3	.	TRBJ2-7
TGTGCCAGCAGTGAACCGACTGGGCGTCTCGAGCAGTACTTC	CASSEPTGRLEQYF	few	TRBV25-1	.	TRBJ2-7
TGTGCTAGTGGCTATGGTGCCGGCGATACGCAGTATTTT	CASGYGAGDTQYF	.	TRBV12-5	.	TRBJ2-3
TGTGCCAGCAGTAATAATGGGGACAGGGACTTGTCCGGGGAGCTGTTTTTT	CASSNNGDRDLSGELFF	once	TRBV11-1	TRBD1	TRBJ2-2
TGTGCCTGGAGTATAAACCCAAATGGCTACACCTTC	CAWSINPNGYTF	few	TRBV30	.	TRBJ1-2
TGCGCCAGCAGCCAAGAACACACAGGATCGAGCACTGAAGCTTTCTTT	CASSQEHTGSSTEAFF	.	TRBV1	.	TRBJ1-1
TGTGCCAGCAGTCTCGAAAAATACACTGAAGCTTTCTTT	CASSLEKYTEAFF	few	TRBV19	.	TRBJ1-1
TGTGCCAGTAGTATTATGGGCGGCCCCACAGATACGCAGTATTTT	CASSIMGGPTDTQYF	.	TRBV19	.	TRBJ2-3
TGCGCCAGCAGCTTGGCCAGGACAGGGTCCGAGCAGTACTTC	CASSLARTGSEQYF	.	TRBV5-1	TRBD1	TRBJ2-7
TGTGCCAGTAGTATGCCGGTGAACTATGGCTACACCTTC	CASSMPVNYGYTF	.	TRBV19	.	TRBJ1-2
TGTGTCAGCAGCCCTACCAGGAACTCCTACGAGCAGTACTTC	CVSSPTRNSYEQYF	once	TRBV14	.	TRBJ2-7
TGTGCCAGTAGTCCTAGCGGGAGGCGCCACAATGAGCAGTTCTTC	CASSPSGRRHNEQFF	.	TRBV19	TRBD2	TRBJ2-1
TGTGCCAGCAGCCGGACTGGTTACGAGCAGTACTTC	CASSRTGYEQYF	.	TRBV28	.	TRBJ2-7
TGTGCCAGCAGGTTACAGGGCTACTCTGGAAACACCATATATTTT	CASRLQGYSGNTIYF	.	TRBV22-1	.	TRBJ1-3
TGTGCCAGCAGCCCGGGAGCGAACACCGGGGAGCTGTTTTTT	CASSPGANTGELFF	.	TRBV11-3	.	TRBJ2-2
TGTGCCAGTAGGCGGACTGAAAAACTGTTTTTT	CASRRTEKLFF	.	TRBV19	.	TRBJ1-4
TGTGCCATTAGGAATCGGGCGAACACTGAAGCTTTCTTT	CAIRNRANTEAFF	.	TRBV6-8	.	TRBJ1-1
TGCAGCGTTACAACAGGGGGCCGTTACGAGCAGTACTTC	CSVTTGGRYEQYF	.	TRBV29-1	TRBD1	TRBJ2-7